These 14 T cell receptor beta chains share one sample of origin, sequenced in a study of technical replicates of blood from a handful of donors (dated by TCRdb to the late 2010s). Library construction relied on the immunoSEQ multiplex PCR assay. Entries here come from immuneACCESS through TCRdb and include only in-frame sequences with V and J called. Some clones fail to appear in such tables; in the studies checked, an unresolved V gene covers under half of the shortfall, and the cause of the remainder is unknown. This sample has around 75,000 clones in its table, and about 93% of those were observed once. Of the sample, around 0.27% is held by the ten largest clones. The specimen was T cells isolated from PBMCs. These receptors all come from a human donor in good health.

The chain is built from TRBV6-1 and TRBJ2-1; possibly TRBD2 for D (6 bases). CDR3 length: 15 residues. Germline V CDR1 and CDR2: MNHNS, SASEGT. V was cut by 4 bases and J by 4 bases, with 14 bases left in between. CDR3 sequence: CASSVGGDLYNEQFF. CDR3 nucleotides: TGTGCCAGCAGTGTAGGCGGGGATTTATACAATGAGCAGTTCTTC.

The chain combines TRBV5-1 with TRBJ2-1, with 8 bases that match TRBD2. The CDR3 is 15 residues long. J lost 3 bases, V lost 5 bases, and 7 bases had no gene match. In germline, CDR1 is SGHRS, CDR2 YFSETQ. CDR3 sequence (DNA): TGCGCCAGCAGTAGAGCGGGAGAGCTCTACAATGAGCAGTTCTTC. Residues: CASSRAGELYNEQFF.

The chain has TRBV5-1 and TRBJ1-2, with 7 bases that match TRBD1. The CDR3 is made up of 15 amino acids. The V gene end was trimmed by 3 bases and the J gene end by 6 bases; junction bases not matched to a gene: 11. Germline CDR1 is SGHRS and CDR2 is YFSETQ. The CDR3 DNA reads TGCGCCAGCAGCTGGCAGTACAGGGGTGTGGATGGCTACACCTTC. Protein sequence: CASSWQYRGVDGYTF.

The CDR3 sequence is CASSQSRTGAETQYF. The CDR3 DNA reads as TGTGCCAGCAGCCAATCGCGGACAGGGGCAGAGACCCAGTACTTC. V is TRBV14 and J is TRBJ2-5; 9 nucleotides align to TRBD1. V lost 2 bases and J lost 4; bases outside the gene matches: 5. This CDR3 spans 15 amino acids. Per germline, CDR1 SGHDN and CDR2 FVKESK.

The J gene is TRBJ1-2, the V gene TRBV15; possible D gene TRBD1, 6 bases. CDR1 and CDR2 (germline): LNHNV, YYDKDF (reference sequence). The CDR3 is 15 amino acids. The germline V and J ends were trimmed by 0 bases and 7 bases, with 15 bases remaining between them. In DNA form, the CDR3 reads TGTGCCACCAGCAGAGATGTAGGCAGGGGTTTTGGCTACACCTTC. Translation gives CATSRDVGRGFGYTF.

The chain uses TRBV7-2 and TRBJ1-2; TRBD1 is a possible D gene (6 bases). V was trimmed by 5 bases and J by 0 bases, leaving 10 bases between them. The CDR3 is 14 residues long. Germline assignment: CDR1 SGHTA and CDR2 FQGNSA. In DNA form, the CDR3 reads TGTGCCAGCAGCCGTCGGACAGCTAACTATGGCTACACCTTC. It encodes CASSRRTANYGYTF.

V is TRBV5-1 and J is TRBJ1-6; weak D call: TRBD1 (6 bases). Trimming took off 0 bases at V and 5 bases at J, with 9 bases between the two ends. Germline lookup yields CDR1 SGHRS and CDR2 YFSETQ. The CDR3 is 15 residues long. This chain's CDR3 is CASSLGTVNNSPLHF. CDR3 nucleotides: TGCGCCAGCAGCTTGGGGACAGTTAATAATTCACCCCTCCACTTT.

The chain has TRBV6-5 and TRBJ2-7; D perhaps matches TRBD2 (6 bases). Trimming took off 0 bases at V and 0 bases at J, with 9 bases between the two ends. From germline, CDR1 is MNHEY and CDR2 SVGAGI. The CDR3 is 15 residues long. DNA of the CDR3: TGTGCCAGCAGTTACTCCGGGGGTTCCTCCTACGAGCAGTACTTC. Amino acids: CASSYSGGSSYEQYF.

The chain employs TRBV19 and TRBJ2-7, with 9 bases aligning to TRBD1. CDR1 and CDR2 from the germline V gene are LNHDA and SQIVND (reference sequence). This CDR3 has 16 amino acids. V was pared by 3 bases and J by 2 bases, with 8 bases of the junction left unmatched. The CDR3 region is CASSIPGTGRTYEQYF. For the CDR3, the DNA is TGTGCCAGTAGTATCCCCGGGACAGGGAGGACCTACGAGCAGTACTTC.

The genes are TRBV30 and TRBJ2-7; D is uncertain. The CDR3 contains 11 residues. Trimming removed 1 base at V and 7 bases at J, with 8 bases between. Per the germline V gene, CDR1 is GTSNPN and CDR2 is SVGIG (reference sequence). CDR3 sequence: CAWSGPLEQYF. In nucleotides, the CDR3 is TGTGCCTGGAGTGGGCCCTTGGAGCAGTACTTC.

This chain links TRBV7-7 with TRBJ1-2; 7 nucleotides match TRBD1. This CDR3 is built from 12 residues. Germline V gene sequence: CDR1 SSHAT, CDR2 FNYEAQ (reference sequence). CDR3 DNA sequence: TGTGCTAGCCCAGGACAGGACTATGGCTACACCTTC. Its translation is CASPGQDYGYTF.

V gene TRBV7-9 combines with J gene TRBJ1-4; D may be TRBD1 (5 bases). This CDR3 is 14 amino acids long. CDR1 SEHNR and CDR2 FQNEAQ come from the germline V gene (reference sequence). Trimming took 5 bases from V and 3 from J, leaving 10 bases between them. The CDR3, as DNA: TGTGCCAGCAGCGAGGGGAGGGCTAATGAAAAACTGTTTTTT. Translating gives CASSEGRANEKLFF.

The chain links TRBV5-8 to TRBJ1-2; no reliable D call. The length of the CDR3 is 12 residues. CDR1 and CDR2 (germline): SGHTS, YDEGEE. Trimming left V 1 base short and J 8 bases short, with 9 bases between. Here the CDR3 DNA reads TGTGCCAGCAGCTTGCGTGGGGAGGGCTACACCTTC. Its translation is CASSLRGEGYTF.

The chain joins TRBV19 to TRBJ2-5, with D unresolved. Germline CDR1 is LNHDA and CDR2 is SQIVND (reference sequence). Trimming took off 10 bases at V and 2 bases at J, with 2 bases between the two ends. The CDR3 consists of 9 residues. The CDR3, as DNA: TGTGCCATACAAGAGACCCAGTACTTC. Its translation is CAIQETQYF.